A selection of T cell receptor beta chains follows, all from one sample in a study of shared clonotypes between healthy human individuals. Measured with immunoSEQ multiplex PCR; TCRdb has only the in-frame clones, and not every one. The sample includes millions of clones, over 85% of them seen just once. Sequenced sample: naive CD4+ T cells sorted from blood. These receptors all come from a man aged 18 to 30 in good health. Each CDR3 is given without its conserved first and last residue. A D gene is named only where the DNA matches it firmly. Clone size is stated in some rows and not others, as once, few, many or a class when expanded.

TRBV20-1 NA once SASLDGEQY
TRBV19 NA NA ASSIHFDTQY
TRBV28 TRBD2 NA ASRGSGLGGELF
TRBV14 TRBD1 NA ASSQQQGVDVYT
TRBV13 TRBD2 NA ASSQVLAGVNEQF
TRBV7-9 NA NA ASEEGVNNSPLH
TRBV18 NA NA ASSLQGNEQY
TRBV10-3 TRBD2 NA AIRKGLANTDTQY
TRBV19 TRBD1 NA ASSTGGQGRYNEQF
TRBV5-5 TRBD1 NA ASSLEGAHSYEQY
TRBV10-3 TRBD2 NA AISESGGVQHNEQF
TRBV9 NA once ASSSLTGPYGYT
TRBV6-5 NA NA ASRARMAYNEQF
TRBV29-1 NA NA SSRGATGNTEAF
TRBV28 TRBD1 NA ASRRTGQGYEKLF
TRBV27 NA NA ASRRGLGGDQY
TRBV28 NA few ATSYNSPLH
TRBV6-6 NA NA ASNQGTGEQY
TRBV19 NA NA ASSPTGINQPQH
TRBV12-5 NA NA ASGPGSGETQY
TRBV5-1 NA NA ASSLGLSPGYT
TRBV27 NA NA ASSPRTPGDGYT
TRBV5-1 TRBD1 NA ASSVTGNQETQY
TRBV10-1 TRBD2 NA ASSPRGTSVNEQF
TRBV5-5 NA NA ASTTRGADGIGETQY
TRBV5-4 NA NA ASSLDTLSEAF
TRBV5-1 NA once ASSRDLRQSNTEAF